The 14 T cell receptor beta chains reported below all come from one sample, sequenced in a study of cytomegalovirus exposure and HLA in healthy donors. The primer mix had 60 Vbeta and 13 Jbeta primers. TCRdb's copy holds only in-frame clones and misses some; the assay was immunoSEQ multiplex PCR. The profile covers over 150,000 clones, with roughly 80% appearing a single time and around 13% taken by the ten largest. The material sequenced was PBMCs. Receptor source: a woman in her fifties or sixties in good health and CMV-seropositive.

The chain employs TRBV28 and TRBJ1-2; tentatively, D is TRBD1 (6 bases). Germline CDR1 and CDR2: MDHEN and SYDVKM. The CDR3 extends over 14 amino acids. Trimming cost V 7 bases and J 4 bases, with 16 bases left between them. DNA for the CDR3: TGTGCCAGCACCTTAACGGACAGAAGCTATGGCTACACCTTC. Translated, it gives CASTLTDRSYGYTF.

This clone was seen more than once but under ten times. The chain is built from TRBV27 and TRBJ1-1; a weak D match, TRBD1 (5 bases). The CDR3 extends over 15 amino acids. In germline, CDR1 is MNHEY, CDR2 SMNVEV (reference sequence). Trimming took off 6 bases at V and 2 bases at J, with 16 bases between the two ends. As DNA, the CDR3 is TGTGCCAGCAGGGATTCAGGGATATTAAACACTGAAGCTTTCTTT. Residues: CASRDSGILNTEAFF.

This clone appeared a few times. The rearrangement links TRBV6-6 to TRBJ2-7, with 7 bases aligning to TRBD1. Losses at the gene ends were 4 bases for V and 9 bases for J; bases not matched to a gene: 6. Per the germline V gene, CDR1 is MNHNY and CDR2 is SVGAGI (reference sequence). The CDR3 runs to 12 residues. CDR3 DNA sequence: TGTGCCAGCAGTTTTGGACAGGCGGGGCAGTACTTC. It is translated as CASSFGQAGQYF.

The chain combines TRBV14 with TRBJ2-1; no clear D gene. CDR1 is SGHDN and CDR2 is FVKESK in the germline V gene. The CDR3 runs 13 residues. Trimming took off 0 bases at V and 9 bases at J, with 9 bases between the two ends. The CDR3 DNA sequence: TGTGCCAGCAGCCAAGATCCCCGTTCTGAGCAGTTCTTC. Its protein product is CASSQDPRSEQFF.

This chain uses TRBV7-8 with TRBJ2-1; no reliable D call. V lost 2 bases, J lost 0 bases, and 8 bases lay in between. This CDR3 has 15 residues. The V gene's germline CDR1 is SGHVS and CDR2 FQNEAQ. The CDR3 protein is CASSLKRVSYNEQFF. The CDR3 nucleotides read TGTGCCAGCAGCTTAAAGCGTGTCTCCTACAATGAGCAGTTCTTC. Full variable domain (rest looked up from reference TRBV7-8 and TRBJ2-1): GAGVSQSPRYKVAKRGQDVALRCDPISGHVSLFWYQQALGQGPEFLTYFQNEAQLDKSGLPSDRFFAERPEGSVSTLKIQRTQQEDSAVYLCASSLKRVSYNEQFFGPGTRLTVL.

This clone was found once. One junction end disagrees with the germline gene, perhaps due to a read error. The V and J genes are TRBV7-7 and TRBJ2-3; D unclear. The CDR3 extends over 13 amino acids. Germline V gene lookup returns CDR1 SSHAT and CDR2 FNYEAQ (reference sequence). The DNA for the CDR3 is TGTGCTAGCAGCCCCATGAGAACAGATACGCAGTATTTT. It translates to CASSPMRTDTQYF.

The chain employs TRBV7-2 and TRBJ1-5, with a tentative D call TRBD1 (5 bases). The CDR3 sequence is 16 residues long. Germline V gene data show CDR1 as SGHTA and CDR2 as FQGNSA. V dropped 8 bases and J dropped 0 bases, with 17 bases sitting between them. The CDR3, as DNA: TGTGCCAGCTGCTCGCAGGGAACACCTAGCAATCAGCCCCAGCATTTT. Translated: CASCSQGTPSNQPQHF.

The gene calls are TRBV6-5 and TRBJ2-2; 8 bases match TRBD1. J gave up 7 bases and V 7 bases, and 11 bases lay outside the gene matches. Germline values: CDR1 MNHEY, CDR2 SVGAGI. There are 15 residues in the CDR3. CDR3 sequence (DNA): TGTGCCAGCAACGTCCAGGGGGCGCAGATCGGGGAGCTGTTTTTT. Amino acids: CASNVQGAQIGELFF.

The V and J genes are TRBV28 and TRBJ1-1; D unresolved. CDR3 length equals 13 residues. V gave up 3 bases and J gave up 1 base, with 6 bases separating them. Germline CDR1 reads MDHEN; CDR2 reads SYDVKM. Here the CDR3 reads CASSFSGNTEAFF. CDR3 coding DNA: TGTGCCAGCAGTTTTTCAGGGAACACTGAAGCTTTCTTT.

This clone was seen once. The chain joins TRBV6-1 to TRBJ2-7, with 8 bases that match TRBD2. Germline V gives CDR1 MNHNS, CDR2 SASEGT. CDR3 size: 13 residues. Germline trimming cut 3 bases from V and 11 bases from J; bases unmatched to any gene: 9. CDR3: CASSERGEGGKYF. The CDR3 DNA sequence: TGTGCCAGCAGTGAGCGGGGGGAGGGGGGCAAGTACTTC.

The chain links TRBV6-6 to TRBJ2-7; D is possibly TRBD1 (5 bases). CDR1 and CDR2 (germline): MNHNY, SVGAGI (reference sequence). The CDR3 totals 15 residues. V lost 9 bases and J 2 bases, leaving 20 bases between the germline ends. In DNA form, the CDR3 reads TGTGCCAGTTCTGGGGCAGGCATCGTTACCTACGAGCAGTACTTC. Translating gives CASSGAGIVTYEQYF.

V gene TRBV19 combines with J gene TRBJ1-6; D unresolved. Germline CDR1 is LNHDA and CDR2 is SQIVND (reference sequence). V was clipped by 3 bases and J by 10 bases, with 10 bases between them. This CDR3 has 13 amino acids. CDR3 amino acids: CASSISTPSPLHF. CDR3 DNA sequence: TGTGCCAGTAGTATTTCTACCCCATCACCCCTCCACTTT.

The chain's CDR3 is CAISPAYRDTEAFF. The CDR3 DNA reads TGTGCCATCAGCCCCGCCTACAGGGACACTGAAGCTTTCTTT. V usage is TRBV10-3 and J usage is TRBJ1-1; maybe TRBD1 (6 bases). Trimming stripped 6 bases from V and 3 bases from J, with 14 bases between. The germline V gene has CDR1 ENHRY and CDR2 SYGVKD. This CDR3 has 14 amino acids.

The chain recombines TRBV4-1 with TRBJ2-2; 11 positions match TRBD2. There are 20 residues in the CDR3. The ends lost 4 bases at V and 0 bases at J; junction bases unmatched: 13. Germline lookup yields CDR1 MGHRA and CDR2 YSYEKL. CDR3 DNA sequence: TGCGCCAGCAGCCCCTCCGGGACTAGCGGTCTTCCCGCGAACACCGGGGAGCTGTTTTTT. Translating it yields CASSPSGTSGLPANTGELFF.